These T cell receptor beta chains were read from a single sample in a study of OX40 agonist ivuxolimab in advanced cancers. The data were produced by immunoSEQ multiplex PCR, yet TCRdb's version contains in-frame clones alone and is incomplete. The data show more than 45,000 clones, around 80% seen once. The sample consisted of CD4+ or CD8+ T cells sorted from blood, taken in a trial of the OX40 agonist ivuxolimab. These receptor sequences come from an adult with an advanced solid tumor such as melanoma, head and neck, liver or kidney cancer. CDR3s include the opening cysteine and the closing phenylalanine or tryptophan. A D gene is named only where the DNA matches it firmly. The listing skips clone size in some rows; elsewhere it reads once, few, many or a size class.

TRBV11-2,TRBD1,TRBJ1-2,many,CASSLDSGTGAYGYTF,TGTGCCAGCAGCTTAGATTCCGGGACAGGGGCCTATGGCTACACCTTC
TRBV6-5,NA,TRBJ2-7,few,CASSSPPGFYEQYF,TGTGCCAGCAGTTCGCCCCCAGGGTTCTACGAGCAGTACTTC
TRBV2,NA,TRBJ2-1,NA,CASGPLSIEQFF,TGTGCCAGCGGCCCGCTAAGTATTGAGCAGTTCTTC
TRBV2,NA,TRBJ2-1,NA,CASSELVVHEQFF,TGTGCCAGCAGTGAACTAGTCGTCCATGAGCAGTTCTTC
TRBV18,NA,TRBJ1-1,NA,CASSPQGTEAFF,TGTGCCAGCTCACCACAGGGAACTGAAGCTTTCTTT
TRBV7-2,NA,TRBJ1-2,NA,CASSGAGMEYFYGYTF,TGTGCCAGCAGCGGGGCGGGGATGGAGTATTTCTATGGCTACACCTTC
TRBV14,TRBD1,TRBJ2-5,NA,CASSHTSPGQGIGRTQYF,TGTGCCAGCAGCCACACATCGCCGGGACAGGGGATAGGCAGGACCCAGTACTTC
TRBV5-4,NA,TRBJ2-3,NA,CASSLAGIGTDTQYF,TGTGCCAGCAGCTTGGCCGGGATTGGCACAGATACGCAGTATTTT
TRBV7-9,NA,TRBJ2-3,NA,CASITPWAGVSTDTQYF,TGTGCCAGCATCACCCCTTGGGCAGGAGTGAGCACAGATACGCAGTATTTT
TRBV5-1,NA,TRBJ2-3,NA,CASSPTGTPSTDTQYF,TGCGCCAGCAGCCCTACGGGGACTCCTAGCACAGATACGCAGTATTTT
TRBV11-2,TRBD1,TRBJ1-6,NA,CASSSVRTGRNSPLHF,TGTGCCAGCAGCTCCGTACGGACAGGGCGTAATTCACCCCTCCACTTT
TRBV2,TRBD2,TRBJ2-1,NA,CASRLGLAGGTYNEQFF,TGTGCCAGCAGACTGGGACTAGCGGGAGGAACCTACAATGAGCAGTTCTTC
TRBV18,NA,TRBJ1-2,NA,CASSSSDRNYGYTF,TGTGCCAGCTCATCCTCGGACAGAAACTATGGCTACACCTTC
TRBV2,NA,TRBJ2-2,few,CASGGDNANTGELFF,TGTGCCAGCGGGGGGGACAACGCGAACACCGGGGAGCTGTTTTTT
TRBV10-3,TRBD1,TRBJ1-2,once,CAISESPGQGDYGYTF,TGTGCCATCAGTGAGTCCCCGGGACAGGGGGACTATGGCTACACCTTC
TRBV5-1,TRBD2,TRBJ2-3,NA,CASKSGLGFTDTQYF,TGCGCCAGCAAGTCGGGACTAGGGTTCACAGATACGCAGTATTTT
TRBV19,NA,TRBJ1-4,NA,CASAYRAGNEKLFF,TGTGCCAGTGCCTACAGGGCGGGTAATGAAAAACTGTTTTTT
TRBV5-8,NA,TRBJ1-3,NA,CASSFITGPGNTIYF,TGTGCCAGCAGCTTTATTACAGGGCCCGGAAACACCATATATTTT
TRBV2,NA,TRBJ1-5,NA,CASIREEGINQPQHF,TGTGCCAGCATCAGGGAGGAGGGGATCAATCAGCCCCAGCATTTT
TRBV18,NA,TRBJ2-1,NA,CASALLNSYNEQFF,TGTGCCAGCGCACTACTCAACTCCTACAATGAGCAGTTCTTC
TRBV19,TRBD1,TRBJ1-2,once,CASSWDKGAVYYGYTF,TGTGCCAGTAGTTGGGACAAGGGGGCTGTCTACTATGGCTACACCTTC
TRBV6-6,NA,TRBJ1-2,NA,CASSYLGGPNYGYTF,TGTGCCAGCAGTTACCTAGGGGGGCCCAACTATGGCTACACCTTC
TRBV5-6,TRBD1,TRBJ1-2,NA,CASSHPAWTGVEYGYTF,TGTGCCAGCAGCCACCCGGCCTGGACAGGGGTGGAGTATGGCTACACCTTC
TRBV5-1,TRBD1,TRBJ2-3,once,CASSLGQGAGDTQYF,TGCGCCAGCAGCCTGGGACAGGGGGCCGGAGATACGCAGTATTTT
TRBV19,NA,TRBJ2-4,NA,CASSMTAKNIQYF,TGTGCCAGTAGTATGACGGCCAAAAACATTCAGTACTTC
TRBV11-2,TRBD2,TRBJ2-3,NA,CASSNSGRVTDTQYF,TGTGCCAGCAGCAATAGCGGGAGGGTCACAGATACGCAGTATTTT
TRBV9,TRBD1,TRBJ1-1,NA,CASSVEGGGTEAFF,TGTGCCAGCAGCGTTGAAGGGGGCGGCACTGAAGCTTTCTTT
TRBV6-5,NA,TRBJ2-3,NA,CASSLWRGTDTQYF,TGTGCCAGCAGTCTCTGGAGGGGCACAGATACGCAGTATTTT
TRBV11-3,TRBD1,TRBJ2-2,once,CASSSRDRWPGELFF,TGTGCCAGCAGCTCTCGGGACAGATGGCCCGGGGAGCTGTTTTTT
TRBV7-8,TRBD2,TRBJ2-7,once,CASSSGRLAGENAEQYF,TGTGCCAGCAGCTCCGGCCGTTTAGCGGGAGAGAACGCCGAGCAGTACTTC
TRBV6-5,TRBD2,TRBJ2-1,NA,CASRSPGLRNEQFF,TGTGCCAGCAGATCCCCGGGACTAAGGAATGAGCAGTTCTTC
TRBV18,NA,TRBJ2-5,NA,CASSPGNRQETQYF,TGTGCCAGCTCACCAGGTAACCGCCAAGAGACCCAGTACTTC
TRBV27,NA,TRBJ1-4,NA,CASSSSGTNEKLFF,TGTGCCAGCAGTTCGTCCGGGACAAATGAAAAACTGTTTTTT
TRBV7-9,TRBD1,TRBJ2-7,NA,CASSLLRGREQYF,TGTGCCAGCAGCTTATTAAGGGGGCGCGAGCAGTACTTC
TRBV2,NA,TRBJ2-3,NA,CASSGELLYRTDTQYF,TGTGCCAGCAGTGGGGAGCTACTCTATCGCACAGATACGCAGTATTTT
TRBV5-4,TRBD2,TRBJ2-7,NA,CASSSGLAGASSYEQYF,TGTGCCAGCAGCTCAGGACTAGCGGGAGCGAGCTCCTACGAGCAGTACTTC
TRBV15,TRBD1,TRBJ2-2,NA,CATGQANTGELFF,TGTGCCACGGGACAGGCGAACACCGGGGAGCTGTTTTTT
TRBV16,NA,TRBJ2-7,NA,CASSQEPGQYYEQYF,TGTGCCAGCAGCCAGGAACCCGGACAGTACTACGAGCAGTACTTC
TRBV2,TRBD2,TRBJ2-2,few,CASTLPLAGSNTGELFF,TGTGCCAGCACCCTTCCCTTAGCGGGGTCGAACACCGGGGAGCTGTTTTTT
TRBV2,TRBD2,TRBJ2-2,NA,CASIRRTSGVTGELFF,TGTGCCAGCATCCGGAGGACTAGCGGGGTCACCGGGGAGCTGTTTTTT
TRBV9,NA,TRBJ1-1,NA,CASSVVPLEGTEAFF,TGTGCCAGCAGCGTAGTTCCCCTAGAGGGCACTGAAGCTTTCTTT
TRBV6-5,NA,TRBJ1-1,NA,CASSYSRNTEAFF,TGTGCCAGCAGTTATTCGAGAAACACTGAAGCTTTCTTT
TRBV11-2,NA,TRBJ1-3,NA,CASSLEQGAPGNTIYF,TGTGCCAGCAGCTTAGAACAGGGTGCACCTGGAAACACCATATATTTT
TRBV10-3,TRBD1,TRBJ1-1,NA,CAISVGRGRRTEAFF,TGTGCCATCAGTGTCGGCAGGGGGCGCCGGACTGAAGCTTTCTTT